This T cell receptor (beta chain) was recovered during a study of CD8 T cells in ankylosing spondylitis. Broader study findings: Ankylosing spondylitis blood seemed to carry a telltale TCR beta motif made of fewer than ten highly homologous variants.

Using quantitative 5'-RACE with molecular barcodes, the authors made TCR beta libraries. MiXCR, applied by TCRdb to the 5' RACE reads, yields one record per CDR3 protein. The sample contains about 330,000 distinct CDR3 sequences, around 7.6% of which appear only once. The CDR3 is 14 residues long. The germline gives CDR1 SNHLY, CDR2 FYNNEI. Losses at the gene ends were 8 bases for V and 5 bases for J; bases not matched to a gene: 11. This clonotype was counted between two and nine times. Antigen unknown. This clonotype was sampled from a male donor with ankylosing spondylitis. Sequenced: blood, either unsorted or a sorted T cell fraction (not recorded which). The chain recombines TRBV2 with TRBJ2-7; 8 nucleotides line up with TRBD1. In DNA form, the CDR3 reads TGTGCCAGCCGCCGCCAGGGGGCGAGCAACGAGCAGTACTTC. Its protein product is CASRRQGASNEQYF.